Below are 21 T cell receptor beta chains sequenced from a single sample in a study of blood T cell repertoires in COVID-19. Method: immunoSEQ multiplex PCR; TCRdb's copy keeps in-frame clones and lacks some. The table has approximately 220,000 clones, roughly 89% seen once. Sequences were obtained from PBMCs or T cells enriched from blood (not recorded which). These receptor sequences come from a woman aged 25 to 39 with acute COVID-19.

The chain employs TRBV11-2 and TRBJ1-5, with 7 bases lining up with TRBD1. This CDR3 has 15 amino acids. V trimming: 5 bases; J trimming: 0 bases; junction bases outside the gene matches: 4. The germline CDR1 and CDR2 sequences are SGHAT and FQNNGV. CDR3 protein: CASSIGTASNQPQHF. For the CDR3, the DNA is TGTGCCAGCAGCATCGGGACAGCTAGCAATCAGCCCCAGCATTTT.

CDR3 DNA: TGCGCCAGCAGCCAAGACCCCACAGGGACTAAAGCTTTCTTT. Amino acid sequence: CASSQDPTGTKAFF. The chain recombines TRBV4-1 with TRBJ1-1; D might be TRBD1 (6 bases). The V gene lost 0 bases and the J gene lost 9 bases, with 14 bases spanning the gap. Germline CDR1 reads MGHRA; CDR2 reads YSYEKL. The length of the CDR3 is 14 residues.

The chain employs TRBV5-1 and TRBJ2-1; TRBD1 might be the D (8 bases). The CDR3 runs to 16 residues. V was shortened by 0 bases and J by 8 bases, with 18 bases between the two germline ends. Germline values: CDR1 SGHRS, CDR2 YFSETQ. The CDR3 reads CASSLAGGLQGDEQFF. In nucleotides, the CDR3 is TGCGCCAGCAGCTTGGCCGGGGGGCTACAGGGGGATGAGCAGTTCTTC.

The chain joins TRBV5-1 to TRBJ2-5; a weak D match, TRBD1 (5 bases). This CDR3 contains 14 residues. Trimming took off 6 bases at V and 0 bases at J, with 12 bases between the two ends. Germline V lookup: CDR1 SGHRS, CDR2 YFSETQ. DNA of the CDR3: TGCGCCAGCAACCTACAGGAGTACCAAGAGACCCAGTACTTC. This codes for CASNLQEYQETQYF.

J is TRBJ2-5 and V is TRBV5-1, with D maybe TRBD1 (6 bases). CDR3 length: 14 amino acids. The germline V gene encodes CDR1 SGHRS and CDR2 YFSETQ. V gave up 1 base and J gave up 3 bases, with 10 bases separating them. CDR3 DNA: TGCGCCAGCAGCTTGTGGCCAGGGGAAGAGACCCAGTACTTC. Amino acid sequence: CASSLWPGEETQYF.

V is TRBV5-4 and J is TRBJ1-1; no clear D. Looked up from germline, CDR1 is SGHNT and CDR2 is YYREEE (reference sequence). The V end lost 6 bases, the J end lost 0 bases, and 12 bases lay between the germline ends. This CDR3 comprises 14 residues. CDR3 region: CASNRQGLNTEAFF. The CDR3 DNA reads TGTGCCAGCAATAGACAAGGTCTGAACACTGAAGCTTTCTTT.

The chain's CDR3 is CASSITGTNYEQYF. Here the CDR3 DNA reads TGTGCCAGTAGTATAACCGGGACAAATTACGAGCAGTACTTC. The chain couples TRBV19 to TRBJ2-7; D is possibly TRBD1 (6 bases). The CDR3 covers 14 residues. V was cut by 2 bases and J by 4 bases, with 12 bases left in between. The germline gives CDR1 LNHDA, CDR2 SQIVND (reference sequence).

The V gene is TRBV10-3, the J gene TRBJ1-2, with TRBD1 identical over 7 bases. With 2 bases clipped from V and 0 bases from J, the junction kept 6 bases outside the gene matches. Germline V gene sequence: CDR1 ENHRY, CDR2 SYGVKD. The CDR3 sequence is 16 residues long. The CDR3 bases are TGTGCCATCAGTGAGGAAACAGGGGCGACTAACTATGGCTACACCTTC. This sequence encodes CAISEETGATNYGYTF.

The CDR3: CASSARLAGVQETQYF. Here the CDR3 DNA reads TGTGCCAGCAGCGCGCGACTAGCGGGGGTCCAAGAGACCCAGTACTTC. The J gene is TRBJ2-5, the V gene TRBV7-8; 12 bases are shared with TRBD2. The CDR3 runs to 16 residues. J gave up 1 base and V 5 bases, and 5 bases lay outside the gene matches. In germline, CDR1 is SGHVS, CDR2 FQNEAQ.

The sample holds one count of this clone. The CDR3 DNA sequence: TGTGCCAGCTCACGAATCGGGGACACTGAAGCTTTCTTT. As protein: CASSRIGDTEAFF. The chain joins TRBV18 to TRBJ1-1; no clear D gene. Germline V gene lookup returns CDR1 KGHSH and CDR2 LQKENI. Trimming took off 4 bases at V and 3 bases at J, with 9 bases between the two ends. The CDR3 runs to 13 residues.

The rearrangement uses TRBV3-1 (or the pseudogene TRBV3-2) and TRBJ1-2; no clear D. The V end lost 0 bases, the J end lost 5 bases, and 13 bases lay between the germline ends. Germline V gene lookup returns CDR1 LGHDT and CDR2 YNNKEL (reference sequence). The CDR3 has 15 amino acids. CDR3 loop: CASSQDGWGGYGYTF. The DNA of the CDR3 is TGTGCCAGCAGCCAAGATGGTTGGGGAGGGTATGGCTACACCTTC.

Comments on this clone: This may be a read error: a much more frequent sequence differs by one nucleotide. This rearrangement joins TRBV7-6 to TRBJ1-1, with TRBD1 as a possible D gene (5 bases). The CDR3 is made up of 13 amino acids. CDR1 is SGHVS and CDR2 is FNYEAQ in the germline V gene. The V end was cut by 4 bases, the J end by 1 base, with 7 bases between. The CDR3 DNA reads as TGTGCCAGCAGCTCAGGGCCGAACACTGAAGCTTTCTTT. Its protein product is CASSSGPNTEAFF.

This chain links TRBV7-2 with TRBJ2-1; TRBD2 matches at 8 bases. Looked up from germline, CDR1 is SGHTA and CDR2 is FQGNSA. The V and J ends lost 2 bases and 5 bases, in that order; junction bases with no gene match: 5. CDR3 length equals 15 residues. The CDR3 nucleotides read TGTGCCAGCAGCTTATGGCGGGGGGCCCACAATGAGCAGTTCTTC. Encoded protein: CASSLWRGAHNEQFF.

Points on this clone: Other DNA sequences in this sample translate to the same CDR3. The chain combines TRBV7-9 with TRBJ1-2, with TRBD1 matching over 7 bases. Germline values: CDR1 SEHNR, CDR2 FQNEAQ (reference sequence). The CDR3 spans 13 residues. The junction had 4 bases not matched to a gene; V was cut back by 1 base and J by 8 bases. This chain's CDR3 is CASSLGQGGGYTF. The CDR3 bases are TGTGCCAGCAGCTTAGGACAGGGAGGCGGCTACACCTTC.

The gene calls are TRBV18 and TRBJ1-1, with D unclear. The CDR3 sequence is 12 residues long. The V gene lost 6 bases and the J gene lost 10 bases, with 15 bases spanning the gap. Germline CDR1 and CDR2: KGHSH and LQKENI. The DNA for the CDR3 is TGTGCCAGCTCGGGTACAGCCCATGGAGCTTTCTTT. This codes for CASSGTAHGAFF.

The rearrangement joins TRBV25-1 to TRBJ2-2; D not resolved. CDR3 size: 14 residues. The V gene's germline CDR1 is MGHDK and CDR2 SYGVNS. V lost 1 base and J lost 7, with 10 bases in between. The DNA for the CDR3 is TGTGCCAGCAGTGAATGGATGGGCATCGGGGAGCTGTTTTTT. Its translation: CASSEWMGIGELFF.

The J gene is TRBJ1-4, the V gene TRBV30; 7 bases fit TRBD1. This CDR3 has 14 residues. With V trimmed by 2 bases and J by 4 bases, 4 bases remained unmatched. Germline V gene lookup returns CDR1 GTSNPN and CDR2 SVGIG (reference sequence). As DNA, the CDR3 is TGTGCCTGGAGTAGGACAGGTCGTAATGAAAAACTGTTTTTT. It translates to CAWSRTGRNEKLFF.

This clone turned up a few times. The chain has TRBV9 and TRBJ1-2, with 12 bases lining up with TRBD1. CDR1 and CDR2 from the germline V gene are SGDLS and YYNGEE. Germline trimming cut 3 bases from V and 8 bases from J; bases unmatched to any gene: 8. This CDR3 is built from 15 residues. CDR3 region: CASSAPGQGASGYTF. CDR3 nucleotide sequence: TGTGCCAGCAGCGCTCCGGGACAGGGGGCTTCCGGCTACACCTTC. The whole variable domain, filled in from reference TRBV9 and TRBJ1-2, reads DSGVTQTPKHLITATGQRVTLRCSPRSGDLSVYWYQQSLDQGLQFLIQYYNGEERAKGNILERFSAQQFPDLHSELNLSSLELGDSALYFCASSAPGQGASGYTFGSGTRLTVV.

This chain connects TRBV4-3 to TRBJ2-2, with a possible D match to TRBD2 (7 bases). CDR3 length: 17 amino acids. The ends were cut back, 0 bases at V and 3 bases at J, with 14 bases in the middle. The germline V gene has CDR1 LGHNA and CDR2 YSLEER. The CDR3 spells CASSQDRGGQYTGELFF. In nucleotides, the CDR3 is TGCGCCAGCAGCCAAGATAGGGGGGGGCAGTACACCGGGGAGCTGTTTTTT.

The J gene is TRBJ1-3, the V gene TRBV28; perhaps TRBD1 as D (5 bases). The ends were cut back, 3 bases at V and 0 bases at J, with 15 bases in the middle. The CDR3 runs 17 residues. CDR1 and CDR2 (germline): MDHEN, SYDVKM. CDR3 DNA: TGTGCCAGCAGTTTTCCTCCTCGACAGTCCTCTGGAAACACCATATATTTT. This sequence encodes CASSFPPRQSSGNTIYF.

This chain links TRBV5-1 with TRBJ1-1, with unresolved D. This CDR3 has 14 amino acids. The V gene lost 2 bases and the J gene lost 7 bases, with 15 bases spanning the gap. Germline V lookup: CDR1 SGHRS, CDR2 YFSETQ. CDR3 bases: TGCGCCAGCAGCTTCGGTGTTGGAACTAATGAAGCTTTCTTT. Translation gives CASSFGVGTNEAFF. The whole variable domain, remainder taken from reference TRBV5-1 and TRBJ1-1, is KAGVTQTPRYLIKTRGQQVTLSCSPISGHRSVSWYQQTPGQGLQFLFEYFSETQRNKGNFPGRFSGRQFSNSRSEMNVSTLELGDSALYLCASSFGVGTNEAFFGQGTRLTVV.